Following are 7 T cell receptor beta chains from one sample sequenced in a study of blood T cell repertoires in COVID-19. Using immunoSEQ multiplex PCR, the repertoire was profiled, and TCRdb retains in-frame clones only, with some absent. Of about 97,000 clones listed, more than 90% were seen once; the top ten hold more than 1.5%. The sample taken for sequencing was peripheral blood. The receptors were sampled from a woman aged 50 to 60 with COVID-19, enrolled during active disease.

The chain uses TRBV5-1 and TRBJ1-3; 7 bases are shared with TRBD1. Germline-derived CDR1 and CDR2 are SGHRS and YFSETQ. CDR3 size: 16 residues. V lost 4 bases to trimming and J lost 1 base; unmatched junction nucleotides: 8. The CDR3 DNA sequence: TGCGCCAGCAGCCTCGACAGGGCCGCTTCTGGAAACACCATATATTTT. Translation: CASSLDRAASGNTIYF.

The gene calls are TRBV24-1 and TRBJ2-1; TRBD2 matches at 9 bases. CDR1 and CDR2 (germline): KGHDR, SFDVKD. The V segment lost 7 bases and the J segment 0 bases; nucleotides outside the gene matches: 3. CDR3 size: 15 residues. CDR3 loop: CATSLSGSSYNEQFF. As DNA, the CDR3 is TGTGCCACCAGCCTTAGCGGGAGCTCCTACAATGAGCAGTTCTTC.

V and J are TRBV3-1 (or the pseudogene TRBV3-2) and TRBJ2-7; tentative D call: TRBD1 (6 bases). V lost 4 bases, J lost 0 bases, and 13 bases lay in between. The germline gives CDR1 LGHDT, CDR2 YNNKEL (reference sequence). The CDR3 spans 15 residues. CDR3 sequence reads: CASSRQVSSSYEQYF. CDR3 coding DNA: TGTGCCAGCAGCCGACAGGTCTCGAGCTCCTACGAGCAGTACTTC.

This chain connects TRBV15 to TRBJ1-5; D is unclear. The CDR3 contains 12 residues. The V and J ends lost 3 bases and 7 bases respectively, with 7 bases between them. Germline assignment: CDR1 LNHNV and CDR2 YYDKDF (reference sequence). The chain's CDR3 is CATSSGTQPQHF. The CDR3 DNA is TGTGCCACCAGCAGTGGCACCCAGCCCCAGCATTTT.

This clone appeared a few times. The chain uses TRBV2 and TRBJ1-2, with a tentative D call TRBD1 (6 bases). Trimming cost V 11 bases and J 2 bases, with 15 bases left between them. This CDR3 region has 13 residues. Germline CDR1 is SNHLY and CDR2 is FYNNEI. CDR3 sequence reads: CARQGKGNYGYTF. Written as DNA, the CDR3 is TGTGCCCGGCAGGGGAAAGGGAACTATGGCTACACCTTC.

The chain links TRBV4-1 to TRBJ2-2; possible D gene TRBD2, 7 bases. Trimming removed 1 base from V and 7 bases from J, with 13 bases in between. Germline V CDR1 and CDR2: MGHRA, YSYEKL. The CDR3 has 15 amino acids. The CDR3 DNA is TGCGCCAGCAGCCAAGCACAGGGAGGGAACGGGGAGCTGTTTTTT. It codes for CASSQAQGGNGELFF.

Here the CDR3 DNA reads TGCAGTGCTAGTAACCCAAGGGGCATGAACACTGAAGCTTTCTTT. As protein: CSASNPRGMNTEAFF. The chain recombines TRBV20-1 with TRBJ1-1; possible D gene TRBD1, 5 bases. The germline gives CDR1 DFQATT, CDR2 SNEGSKA (reference sequence). Trimming took off 3 bases at V and 0 bases at J, with 14 bases between the two ends. The CDR3 loop spans 15 amino acids.